This TCR beta chain was obtained from a study of blood T cell repertoires in COVID-19. The wider study: There were acute and convalescent COVID-19 samples, and they came from the United States, Italy and Spain. Nucleic acid was either cDNA or gDNA, and it came from T cells, B-cell-depleted T cells, or PBMCs.

The authors' processing: For nucleated cells, counts were estimated from reference gene primer amplification. Sequenced by immunoSEQ multiplex PCR; TCRdb stores in-frame clones only, minus some. From that table come the V and J calls and clone size; the DNA was used to work out D and trimming. The top ten hold roughly 0.26% of the sample, which has roughly 670,000 clones, 75% to 90% seen once. The CDR3 length is 16 residues. CDR1 SEHNR and CDR2 FQNEAQ come from the germline V gene (reference sequence). V lost 5 bases, J lost 5 bases, and 9 bases stayed unmatched. This clonotype was sampled from a woman under 30 with acute or convalescent COVID-19. The chain employs TRBV7-9 and TRBJ1-4, with 9 bases aligning to TRBD1. Material for sequencing was peripheral blood. CDR3 amino acids: CASSLTQGALNEKLFF. In DNA form, the CDR3 reads TGTGCCAGCAGCCTAACACAGGGGGCCTTGAATGAAAAACTGTTTTTT.